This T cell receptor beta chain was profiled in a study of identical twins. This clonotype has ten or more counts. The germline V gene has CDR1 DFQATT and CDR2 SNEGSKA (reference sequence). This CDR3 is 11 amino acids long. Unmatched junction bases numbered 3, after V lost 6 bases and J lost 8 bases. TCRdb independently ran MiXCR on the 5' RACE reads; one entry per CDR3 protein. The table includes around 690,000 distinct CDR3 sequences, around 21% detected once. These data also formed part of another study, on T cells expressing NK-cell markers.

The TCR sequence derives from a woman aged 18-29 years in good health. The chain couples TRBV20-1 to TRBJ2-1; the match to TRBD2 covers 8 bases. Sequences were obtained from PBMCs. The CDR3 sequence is CSAGLGYEQFF. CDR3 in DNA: TGCAGTGCGGGACTAGGCTATGAGCAGTTCTTC.